This TCR beta chain is from a study of vaccination and CD4 T cells after COVID-19. Study in general: Post-COVID samples had a sampling time that fell a median around 100 days after diagnosis (range 35 to 161).

Treatment of the sample: approximately nine-day PBMC culture with coronavirus spike peptide pools or control peptides (ViraFEST assay). The V gene lost 4 bases and the J gene lost 3 bases, with 6 bases spanning the gap. The germline CDR1 and CDR2 sequences are MDHEN and SYDVKM. The CDR3 runs to 12 residues. This clonotype was recorded a few times. Antigen: not known. The Oncomine TCR Beta short-read assay sequenced DNA from cultured CD4+ T cells. TCRdb called the PCR reads again in MiXCR, with one record for every CDR3 protein. Of around 21,000 distinct CDR3 sequences in the sample, about 50% were seen once.

The TCR sequence derives from a human donor who had recovered from COVID-19. This chain links TRBV28 with TRBJ2-5; D uncertain. Sequencing was carried out using CD4+ T cells from blood, cultured in vitro. CDR3 sequence: CASSSSEETQYF. The CDR3 DNA reads as TGTGCCAGCAGTTCCAGTGAAGAGACCCAGTACTTC.